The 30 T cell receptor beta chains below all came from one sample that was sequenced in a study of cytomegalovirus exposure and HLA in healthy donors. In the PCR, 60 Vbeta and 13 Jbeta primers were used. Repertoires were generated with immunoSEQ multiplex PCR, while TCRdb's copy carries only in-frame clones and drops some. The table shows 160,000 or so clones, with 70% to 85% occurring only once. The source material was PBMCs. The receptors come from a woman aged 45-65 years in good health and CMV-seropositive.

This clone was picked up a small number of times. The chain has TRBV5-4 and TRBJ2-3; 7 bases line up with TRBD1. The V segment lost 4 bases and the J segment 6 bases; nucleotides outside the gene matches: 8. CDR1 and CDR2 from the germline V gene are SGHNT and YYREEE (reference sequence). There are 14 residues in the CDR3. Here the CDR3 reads CASSGRGYEDTQYF. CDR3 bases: TGTGCCAGCAGCGGCAGGGGGTATGAGGATACGCAGTATTTT.

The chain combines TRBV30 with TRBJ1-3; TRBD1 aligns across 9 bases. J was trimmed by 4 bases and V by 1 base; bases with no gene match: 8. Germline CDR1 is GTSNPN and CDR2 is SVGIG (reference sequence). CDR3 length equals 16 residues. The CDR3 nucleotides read TGTGCCTGGAGTGGGGGACCCGGGACAGGGGGAAACACCATATATTTT. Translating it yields CAWSGGPGTGGNTIYF.

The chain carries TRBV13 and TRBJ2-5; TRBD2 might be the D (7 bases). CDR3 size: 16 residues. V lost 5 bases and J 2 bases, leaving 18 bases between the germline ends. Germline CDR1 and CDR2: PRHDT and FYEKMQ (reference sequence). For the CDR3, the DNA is TGTGCCAGCAGCAGCTACGGGGGGCGGCTTCAAGAGACCCAGTACTTC. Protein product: CASSSYGGRLQETQYF.

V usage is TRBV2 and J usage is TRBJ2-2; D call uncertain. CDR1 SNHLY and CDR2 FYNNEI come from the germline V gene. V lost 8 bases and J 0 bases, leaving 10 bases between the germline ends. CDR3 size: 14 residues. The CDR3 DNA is TGTGCCAGCTTAGCCCAGACGAACACCGGGGAGCTGTTTTTT. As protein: CASLAQTNTGELFF.

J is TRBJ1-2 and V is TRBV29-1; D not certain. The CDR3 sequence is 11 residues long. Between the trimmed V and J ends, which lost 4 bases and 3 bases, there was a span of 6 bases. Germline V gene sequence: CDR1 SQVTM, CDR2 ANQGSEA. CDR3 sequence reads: CSVGGDYGYTF. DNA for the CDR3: TGCAGCGTTGGAGGCGACTATGGCTACACCTTC.

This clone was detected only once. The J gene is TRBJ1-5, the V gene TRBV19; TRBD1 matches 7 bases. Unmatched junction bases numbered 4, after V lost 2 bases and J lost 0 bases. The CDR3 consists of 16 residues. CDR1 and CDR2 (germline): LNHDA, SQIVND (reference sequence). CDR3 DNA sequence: TGTGCCAGTAGTATAATGACAGGGAGTAGCAATCAGCCCCAGCATTTT. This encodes CASSIMTGSSNQPQHF. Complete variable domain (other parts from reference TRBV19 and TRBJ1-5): DGGITQSPKYLFRKEGQNVTLSCEQNLNHDAMYWYRQDPGQGLRLIYYSQIVNDFQKGDIAEGYSVSREKKESFPLTVTSAQKNPTAFYLCASSIMTGSSNQPQHFGDGTRLSIL.

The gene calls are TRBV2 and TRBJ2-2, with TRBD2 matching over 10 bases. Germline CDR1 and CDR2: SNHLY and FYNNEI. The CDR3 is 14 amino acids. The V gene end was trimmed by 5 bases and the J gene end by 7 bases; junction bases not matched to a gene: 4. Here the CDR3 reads CASSSGGDDGELFF. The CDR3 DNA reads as TGTGCCAGCAGTAGCGGGGGGGACGACGGGGAGCTGTTTTTT.

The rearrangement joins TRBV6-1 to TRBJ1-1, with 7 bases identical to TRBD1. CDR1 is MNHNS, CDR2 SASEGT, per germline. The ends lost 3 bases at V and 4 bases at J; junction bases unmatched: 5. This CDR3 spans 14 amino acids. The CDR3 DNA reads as TGTGCCAGCAGTGATCAGGGGGTGATCACTGAAGCTTTCTTT. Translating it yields CASSDQGVITEAFF.

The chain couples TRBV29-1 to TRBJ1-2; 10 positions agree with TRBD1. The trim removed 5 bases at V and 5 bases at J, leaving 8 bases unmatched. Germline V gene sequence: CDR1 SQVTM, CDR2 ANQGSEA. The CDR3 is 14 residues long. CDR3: CSVPGQGVQYGYTF. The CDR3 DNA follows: TGCAGCGTTCCAGGACAGGGGGTTCAGTATGGCTACACCTTC.

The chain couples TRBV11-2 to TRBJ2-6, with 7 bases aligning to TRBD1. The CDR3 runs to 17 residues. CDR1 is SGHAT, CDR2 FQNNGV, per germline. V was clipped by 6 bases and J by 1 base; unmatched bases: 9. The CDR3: CASSRDRTFSGANVLTF. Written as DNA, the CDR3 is TGTGCCAGCAGTAGGGACAGAACCTTTTCTGGGGCCAACGTCCTGACTTTC. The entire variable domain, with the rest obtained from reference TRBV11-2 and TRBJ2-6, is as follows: EAGVAQSPRYKIIEKRQSVAFWCNPISGHATLYWYQQILGQGPKLLIQFQNNGVVDDSQLPKDRFSAERLKGVDSTLKIQPAKLEDSAVYLCASSRDRTFSGANVLTFGAGSRLTVL.

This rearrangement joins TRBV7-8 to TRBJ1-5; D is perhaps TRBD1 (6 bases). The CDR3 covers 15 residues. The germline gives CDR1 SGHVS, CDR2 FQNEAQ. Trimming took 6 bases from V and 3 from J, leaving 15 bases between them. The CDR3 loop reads CASSPREGVNQPQHF. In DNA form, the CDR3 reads TGTGCCAGCAGTCCCAGGGAGGGGGTCAATCAGCCCCAGCATTTT.

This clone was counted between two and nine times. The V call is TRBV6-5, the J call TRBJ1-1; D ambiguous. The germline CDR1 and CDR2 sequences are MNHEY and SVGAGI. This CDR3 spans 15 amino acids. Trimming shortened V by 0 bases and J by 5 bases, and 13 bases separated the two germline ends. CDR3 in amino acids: CASSYSLGGGTEAFF. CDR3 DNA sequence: TGTGCCAGCAGTTACTCGTTGGGAGGAGGGACTGAAGCTTTCTTT.

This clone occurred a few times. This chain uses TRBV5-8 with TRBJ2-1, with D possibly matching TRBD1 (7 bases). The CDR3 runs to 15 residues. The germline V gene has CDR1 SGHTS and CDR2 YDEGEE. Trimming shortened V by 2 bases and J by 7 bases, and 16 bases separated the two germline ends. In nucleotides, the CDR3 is TGTGCCAGCAGCTTTTGGCAGGGGGGTAGGAATGAGCAGTTCTTC. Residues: CASSFWQGGRNEQFF.

CDR3 sequence (DNA): TGTGCCAGCAGCGATCAAAGAGGGACACCGAACACCGGGGAGCTGTTTTTT. Translated, it gives CASSDQRGTPNTGELFF. This sequence joins TRBV9 and TRBJ2-2; tentatively, D is TRBD1 (6 bases). The V gene's germline CDR1 is SGDLS and CDR2 YYNGEE. V was trimmed by 3 bases and J by 0 bases, leaving 15 bases between them. The length of the CDR3 is 17 residues. Full variable domain (missing parts from reference TRBV9 and TRBJ2-2): DSGVTQTPKHLITATGQRVTLRCSPRSGDLSVYWYQQSLDQGLQFLIQYYNGEERAKGNILERFSAQQFPDLHSELNLSSLELGDSALYFCASSDQRGTPNTGELFFGEGSRLTVL.

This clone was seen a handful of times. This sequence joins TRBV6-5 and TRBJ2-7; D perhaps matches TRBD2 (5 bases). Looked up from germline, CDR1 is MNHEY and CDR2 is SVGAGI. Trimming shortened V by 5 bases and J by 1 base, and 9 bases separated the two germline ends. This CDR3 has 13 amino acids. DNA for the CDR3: TGTGCCAGCAGTGGAGGCGTATCCTACGAGCAGTACTTC. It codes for CASSGGVSYEQYF.

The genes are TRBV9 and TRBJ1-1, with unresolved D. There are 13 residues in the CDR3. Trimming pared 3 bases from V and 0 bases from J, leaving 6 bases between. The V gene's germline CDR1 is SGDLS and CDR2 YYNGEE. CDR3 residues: CASSGQVNTEAFF. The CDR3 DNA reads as TGTGCCAGCAGCGGGCAGGTGAACACTGAAGCTTTCTTT.

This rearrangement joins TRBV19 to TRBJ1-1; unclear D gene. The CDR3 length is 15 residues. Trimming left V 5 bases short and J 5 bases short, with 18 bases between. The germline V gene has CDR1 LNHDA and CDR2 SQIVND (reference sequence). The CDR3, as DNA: TGTGCCAGTAGTCCCCCGGGTCTCCCCTCGACTGAAGCTTTCTTT. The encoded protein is CASSPPGLPSTEAFF.

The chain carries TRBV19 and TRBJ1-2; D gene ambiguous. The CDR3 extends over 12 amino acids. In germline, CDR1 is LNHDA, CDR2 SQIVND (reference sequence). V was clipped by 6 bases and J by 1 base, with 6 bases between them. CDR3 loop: CASSNNNYGYTF. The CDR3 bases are TGTGCCAGTAGCAACAATAACTATGGCTACACCTTC. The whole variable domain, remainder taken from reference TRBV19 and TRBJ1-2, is DGGITQSPKYLFRKEGQNVTLSCEQNLNHDAMYWYRQDPGQGLRLIYYSQIVNDFQKGDIAEGYSVSREKKESFPLTVTSAQKNPTAFYLCASSNNNYGYTFGSGTRLTVV.

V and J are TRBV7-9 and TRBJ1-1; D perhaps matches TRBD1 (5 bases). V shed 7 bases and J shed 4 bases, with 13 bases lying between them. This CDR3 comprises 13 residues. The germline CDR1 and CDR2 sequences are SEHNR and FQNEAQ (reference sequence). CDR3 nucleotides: TGTGCCAGCACCCGGGGGGTGGGCACTGAAGCTTTCTTT. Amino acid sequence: CASTRGVGTEAFF. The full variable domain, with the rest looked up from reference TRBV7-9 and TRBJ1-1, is DTGVSQNPRHKITKRGQNVTFRCDPISEHNRLYWYRQTLGQGPEFLTYFQNEAQLEKSRLLSDRFSAERPKGSFSTLEIQRTEQGDSAMYLCASTRGVGTEAFFGQGTRLTVV.

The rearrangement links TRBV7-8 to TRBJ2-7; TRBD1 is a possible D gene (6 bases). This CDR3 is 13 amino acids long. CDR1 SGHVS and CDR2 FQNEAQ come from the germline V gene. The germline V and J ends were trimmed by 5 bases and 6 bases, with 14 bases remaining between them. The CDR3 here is CASSKQGIGEQYF. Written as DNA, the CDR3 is TGTGCCAGCAGCAAGCAGGGGATCGGCGAGCAGTACTTC.

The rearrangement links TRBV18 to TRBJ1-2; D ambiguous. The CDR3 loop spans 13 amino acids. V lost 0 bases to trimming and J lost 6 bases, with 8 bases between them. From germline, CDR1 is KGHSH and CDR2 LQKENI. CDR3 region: CASSPPLGDGYTF. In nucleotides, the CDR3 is TGTGCCAGCTCACCACCGCTAGGAGATGGCTACACCTTC.

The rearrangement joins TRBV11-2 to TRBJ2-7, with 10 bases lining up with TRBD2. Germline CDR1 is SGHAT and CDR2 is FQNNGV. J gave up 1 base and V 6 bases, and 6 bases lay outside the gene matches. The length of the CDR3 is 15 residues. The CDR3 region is CASSLTSGASYEQYF. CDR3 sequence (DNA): TGTGCCAGCAGTCTTACTAGCGGGGCGTCCTACGAGCAGTACTTC.

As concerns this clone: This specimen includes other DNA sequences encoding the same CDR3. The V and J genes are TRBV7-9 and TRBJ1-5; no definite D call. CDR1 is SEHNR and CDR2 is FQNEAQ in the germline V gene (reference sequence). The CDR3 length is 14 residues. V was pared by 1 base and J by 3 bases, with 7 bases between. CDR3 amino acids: CASSLDSFNQPQHF. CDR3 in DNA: TGTGCCAGCAGCTTAGACAGTTTCAATCAGCCCCAGCATTTT.

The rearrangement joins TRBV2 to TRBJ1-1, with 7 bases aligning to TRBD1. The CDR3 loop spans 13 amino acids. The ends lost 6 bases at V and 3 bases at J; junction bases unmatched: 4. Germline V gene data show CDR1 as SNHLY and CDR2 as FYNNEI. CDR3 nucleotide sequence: TGTGCCAGCAGCCTCACAGGGGACACTGAAGCTTTCTTT. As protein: CASSLTGDTEAFF.

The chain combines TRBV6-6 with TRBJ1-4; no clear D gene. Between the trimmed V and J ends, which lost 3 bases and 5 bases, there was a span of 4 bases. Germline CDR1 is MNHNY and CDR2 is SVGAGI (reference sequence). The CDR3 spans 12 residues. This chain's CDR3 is CASSYSNEKLFF. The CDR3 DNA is TGTGCCAGCAGTTATTCAAATGAAAAACTGTTTTTT.

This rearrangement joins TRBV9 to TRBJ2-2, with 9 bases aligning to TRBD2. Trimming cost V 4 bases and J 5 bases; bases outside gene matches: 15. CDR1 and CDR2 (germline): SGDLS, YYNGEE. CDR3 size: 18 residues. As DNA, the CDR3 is TGTGCCAGCAGCCTTCCGGGAGCAGCGGGGGGTAAAACCGGGGAGCTGTTTTTT. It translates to CASSLPGAAGGKTGELFF.

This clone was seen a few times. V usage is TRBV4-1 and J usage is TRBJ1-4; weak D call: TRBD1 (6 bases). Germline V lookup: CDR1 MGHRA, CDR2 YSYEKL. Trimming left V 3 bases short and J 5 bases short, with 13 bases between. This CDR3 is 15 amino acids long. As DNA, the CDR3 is TGCGCCAGCAGCCACCCCGGGACACGGAATGAAAAACTGTTTTTT. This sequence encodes CASSHPGTRNEKLFF.

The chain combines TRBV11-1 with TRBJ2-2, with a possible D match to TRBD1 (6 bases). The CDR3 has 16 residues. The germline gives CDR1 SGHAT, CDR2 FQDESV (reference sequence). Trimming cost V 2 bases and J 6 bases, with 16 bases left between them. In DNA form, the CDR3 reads TGTGCCAGCAGCTTAAATACCCTCCCAGGGGCCGGGGAGCTGTTTTTT. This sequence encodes CASSLNTLPGAGELFF.

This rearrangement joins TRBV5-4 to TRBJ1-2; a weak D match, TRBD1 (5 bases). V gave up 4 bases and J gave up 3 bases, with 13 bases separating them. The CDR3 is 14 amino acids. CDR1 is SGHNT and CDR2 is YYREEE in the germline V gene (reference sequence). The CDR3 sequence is CASSLEPGYYGYTF. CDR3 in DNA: TGTGCCAGCAGCCTTGAACCAGGGTACTATGGCTACACCTTC.

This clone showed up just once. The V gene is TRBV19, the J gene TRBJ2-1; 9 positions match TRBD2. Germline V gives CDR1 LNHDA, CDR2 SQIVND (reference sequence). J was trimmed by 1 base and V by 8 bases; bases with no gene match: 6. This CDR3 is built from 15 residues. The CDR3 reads CASGPSGASYNEQFF. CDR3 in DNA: TGTGCCAGTGGTCCTAGCGGGGCGTCCTACAATGAGCAGTTCTTC.